Following are 5 T cell receptor beta chains from one sample sequenced in a study of chemoradiotherapy in HPV16-positive cancers. Sequencing used immunoSEQ multiplex PCR; TCRdb keeps in-frame clones, though not all of them. The repertoire holds tens of thousands of clones, roughly 86% seen once, with 4% to 5% in the top ten. This sample comprised blood, obtained from a patient who underwent chemoradiotherapy. These receptors all stem from a human donor with HPV-associated anogenital cancer.

The CDR3 bases are TGTGCCACCAGCACCCGGGACAGAAACAATGAGCAGTTCTTC. It translates to CATSTRDRNNEQFF. The chain combines TRBV15 with TRBJ2-1; 7 positions match TRBD1. J was trimmed by 5 bases and V by 4 bases; bases with no gene match: 5. The germline CDR1 and CDR2 sequences are LNHNV and YYDKDF (reference sequence). The CDR3 loop spans 14 amino acids.

CDR3 sequence: CASRTGNQPQHF. Here the CDR3 DNA reads TGTGCCAGCAGGACAGGGAATCAGCCCCAGCATTTT. The chain carries TRBV6-5 and TRBJ1-5; TRBD1 aligns across 7 bases. The CDR3 extends over 12 amino acids. Germline V gene data show CDR1 as MNHEY and CDR2 as SVGAGI. The V gene end was trimmed by 6 bases and the J gene end by 4 bases; junction bases not matched to a gene: 0.

The rearrangement links TRBV15 to TRBJ1-1; unclear D gene. Looked up from germline, CDR1 is LNHNV and CDR2 is YYDKDF (reference sequence). This CDR3 spans 13 amino acids. Trimming removed 3 bases at V and 2 bases at J, with 7 bases between. CDR3 sequence: CATSSGPNTEAFF. CDR3 nucleotides: TGTGCCACCAGCAGCGGACCTAACACTGAAGCTTTCTTT.

J is TRBJ1-2 and V is TRBV7-2, with D maybe TRBD1 (6 bases). The CDR3 spans 12 residues. Per germline, CDR1 SGHTA and CDR2 FQGNSA. Trimming removed 4 bases at V and 4 bases at J, with 7 bases between. CDR3 protein: CASSSDSYGYTF. CDR3 sequence (DNA): TGTGCCAGCAGCTCGGACAGCTATGGCTACACCTTC.

V is TRBV27 and J is TRBJ2-1, with TRBD2 matching 8 bases. CDR1 is MNHEY and CDR2 is SMNVEV in the germline V gene (reference sequence). Germline trimming cut 4 bases from V and 0 bases from J; bases unmatched to any gene: 2. The CDR3 runs to 15 residues. The CDR3 loop is CASSSAGDSYNEQFF. CDR3 DNA sequence: TGTGCCAGCAGTTCAGCGGGAGACTCCTACAATGAGCAGTTCTTC.